These 15 T cell receptor beta chains came from one sample sequenced in a study of blood T cell repertoires in COVID-19. The data were produced by immunoSEQ multiplex PCR, yet TCRdb's version contains in-frame clones alone and is incomplete. The sample yields about 72,000 clones, just over 85% seen once. Sequences were obtained from peripheral blood. The source is a man between 65 and 79 years old with active or convalescent COVID-19.

The CDR3 here is CASSQDKAYGYTF. The CDR3 DNA sequence: TGTGCCAGCAGCCAAGATAAAGCTTATGGCTACACCTTC. The V call is TRBV4-2, the J call TRBJ1-2; D uncertain. Trimming cost V 0 bases and J 5 bases, with 7 bases left between them. Per the germline V gene, CDR1 is LGHNA and CDR2 is YNFKEQ. The CDR3 is made up of 13 amino acids.

CDR3 residues: CAWSQGAGYGYTF. The CDR3 bases are TGTGCCTGGTCACAGGGGGCTGGCTATGGCTACACCTTC. The rearrangement links TRBV30 to TRBJ1-2, with 9 positions matching TRBD1. V dropped 5 bases and J dropped 4; count of bases not matched to a gene: 5. Germline assignment: CDR1 GTSNPN and CDR2 SVGIG (reference sequence). The CDR3 covers 13 residues.

The J gene is TRBJ2-1, the V gene TRBV11-2, with 8 bases lining up with TRBD1. V was pared by 3 bases and J by 4 bases, with 5 bases of the junction left unmatched. The CDR3 runs to 15 residues. The germline V gene encodes CDR1 SGHAT and CDR2 FQNNGV. The CDR3 here is CASSFRQGTYNEQFF. The CDR3 bases are TGTGCCAGCAGCTTTAGACAGGGGACATACAATGAGCAGTTCTTC. Full variable domain (remainder filled in from reference TRBV11-2 and TRBJ2-1): EAGVAQSPRYKIIEKRQSVAFWCNPISGHATLYWYQQILGQGPKLLIQFQNNGVVDDSQLPKDRFSAERLKGVDSTLKIQPAKLEDSAVYLCASSFRQGTYNEQFFGPGTRLTVL.

The chain recombines TRBV6-5 with TRBJ1-6, with D perhaps TRBD1 (6 bases). This CDR3 has 14 amino acids. The germline V gene has CDR1 MNHEY and CDR2 SVGAGI. V lost 4 bases and J lost 10, with 14 bases in between. The CDR3 region is CASSFTGSGSPLHF. As DNA, the CDR3 is TGTGCCAGCAGTTTTACAGGGTCAGGGTCACCCCTCCACTTT.

This chain connects TRBV7-8 to TRBJ1-4; D gene unclear. CDR3 length: 13 amino acids. The V gene's germline CDR1 is SGHVS and CDR2 FQNEAQ. Trimming pared 1 base from V and 7 bases from J, leaving 7 bases between. The CDR3: CASSLELAEKLFF. The CDR3 nucleotides are TGTGCCAGCAGCTTAGAGTTGGCTGAAAAACTGTTTTTT.

This clone was seen once. V usage is TRBV18 and J usage is TRBJ1-6; D is undetermined. The length of the CDR3 is 12 residues. CDR1 and CDR2 (germline): KGHSH, LQKENI. Deletions cut 5 bases from V and 5 bases from J, with 4 bases between. CDR3: CASSSDNSPLHF. The DNA for the CDR3 is TGTGCCAGCTCATCCGATAATTCACCCCTCCACTTT.

The chain has TRBV18 and TRBJ1-1; D gene ambiguous. The germline V gene encodes CDR1 KGHSH and CDR2 LQKENI. This CDR3 contains 14 residues. Trimming pared 3 bases from V and 1 base from J, leaving 9 bases between. The CDR3 coding sequence is TGTGCCAGCTCACCCATGGCAACGAACACTGAAGCTTTCTTT. It codes for CASSPMATNTEAFF.

The V gene is TRBV7-6, the J gene TRBJ2-1, with D tentatively TRBD2 (6 bases). V gave up 5 bases and J gave up 10 bases, with 18 bases separating them. This CDR3 is 14 amino acids long. Germline CDR1 and CDR2: SGHVS and FNYEAQ. The CDR3 loop reads CASSPREGTSEQFF. The DNA for the CDR3 is TGTGCCAGCAGCCCAAGGGAAGGGACTTCCGAGCAGTTCTTC.

The chain joins TRBV9 to TRBJ1-2; D call uncertain. Germline V CDR1 and CDR2: SGDLS, YYNGEE. V gave up 2 bases and J gave up 2 bases, with 19 bases separating them. The CDR3 spans 17 residues. CDR3 in amino acids: CASSVGGDQAFNYGYTF. The CDR3 DNA sequence: TGTGCCAGCAGCGTCGGCGGGGATCAGGCTTTCAACTATGGCTACACCTTC.

The V and J genes are TRBV5-6 and TRBJ2-7, with TRBD2 identical over 7 bases. The V segment lost 3 bases and the J segment 4 bases; nucleotides outside the gene matches: 7. The CDR3 is made up of 14 amino acids. CDR1 and CDR2 (germline): SGHDT, YYEEEE. The CDR3 region is CASSSPGLPYEQYF. The CDR3 DNA is TGTGCCAGCAGCTCACCGGGACTACCTTACGAGCAGTACTTC. The whole variable domain, remainder taken from reference TRBV5-6 and TRBJ2-7, is DAGVTQSPTHLIKTRGQQVTLRCSPKSGHDTVSWYQQALGQGPQFIFQYYEEEERQRGNFPDRFSGHQFPNYSSELNVNALLLGDSALYLCASSSPGLPYEQYFGPGTRLTVT.

This chain joins TRBV6-5 and TRBJ2-7, with 11 bases matching TRBD2. Germline CDR1 reads MNHEY; CDR2 reads SVGAGI. Unmatched junction bases numbered 8, after V lost 0 bases and J lost 7 bases. This CDR3 region has 16 residues. The CDR3, as DNA: TGTGCCAGCAGTTACTCGAGGCTAGCGGGGGGCTCGGAGCAGTACTTC. Its protein is CASSYSRLAGGSEQYF.

This clone appeared a few times. This sequence joins TRBV5-6 and TRBJ2-7; TRBD1 matches at 9 bases. The germline V gene has CDR1 SGHDT and CDR2 YYEEEE. V was clipped by 4 bases and J by 4 bases; unmatched bases: 6. The CDR3 covers 14 residues. The CDR3 loop reads CASSHPGQGYEQYF. Written as DNA, the CDR3 is TGTGCCAGCAGCCACCCGGGACAGGGTTACGAGCAGTACTTC.

The chain employs TRBV28 and TRBJ2-7; D gene unclear. This CDR3 has 13 amino acids. V was trimmed by 5 bases and J by 3 bases, leaving 11 bases between them. Germline V CDR1 and CDR2: MDHEN, SYDVKM. The CDR3 DNA reads TGTGCCAGCAGTCCAGGATCAGGCTACGAGCAGTACTTC. This translates into CASSPGSGYEQYF.

The chain recombines TRBV29-1 with TRBJ1-1, with a tentative D call TRBD1 (6 bases). Germline CDR1 SQVTM, CDR2 ANQGSEA. This CDR3 region has 14 residues. V gave up 4 bases and J gave up 0 bases, with 12 bases separating them. The CDR3 DNA reads TGCAGCGTTGCGACAGGCCTAATGAACACTGAAGCTTTCTTT. Encoded protein: CSVATGLMNTEAFF. The whole variable domain, remainder taken from reference TRBV29-1 and TRBJ1-1, is SAVISQKPSRDICQRGTSLTIQCQVDSQVTMMFWYRQQPGQSLTLIATANQGSEATYESGFVIDKFPISRPNLTFSTLTVSNMSPEDSSIYLCSVATGLMNTEAFFGQGTRLTVV.

The J gene is TRBJ2-1, the V gene TRBV7-9; the D is unclear. V was pared by 8 bases and J by 0 bases, with 11 bases between. The CDR3 consists of 14 residues. The germline gives CDR1 SEHNR, CDR2 FQNEAQ (reference sequence). CDR3: CASVAPSSYNEQFF. DNA for the CDR3: TGTGCCAGCGTTGCGCCGAGCTCCTACAATGAGCAGTTCTTC.